Reported below is one TCR beta chain. The sample comes from a study of T-cell reconstitution after alpha-beta-depleted transplantation in children. The TCRbeta library was prepared with unique molecular identifiers. TCRdb independently ran MiXCR on the PCR reads; one entry per CDR3 protein. The sample consists of 350,000 to 450,000 distinct CDR3 sequences, roughly 20% of them appearing once. V gave up 3 bases and J gave up 5 bases, with 9 bases separating them. The CDR3 is 12 residues long. Germline-derived CDR1 and CDR2 are SQVTM and ANQGSEA. This receptor was identified in a human donor who donated a stem cell graft to a child with acute myeloid leukemia. The chain is built from TRBV29-1 and TRBJ2-3; D is unresolved. The starting material was PBMCs from the stem cell graft donor, obtained from the stem cell graft. The CDR3, as DNA: TGCAGCGTTGACTGGGATCTAGATACGCAGTATTTT. It codes for CSVDWDLDTQYF.